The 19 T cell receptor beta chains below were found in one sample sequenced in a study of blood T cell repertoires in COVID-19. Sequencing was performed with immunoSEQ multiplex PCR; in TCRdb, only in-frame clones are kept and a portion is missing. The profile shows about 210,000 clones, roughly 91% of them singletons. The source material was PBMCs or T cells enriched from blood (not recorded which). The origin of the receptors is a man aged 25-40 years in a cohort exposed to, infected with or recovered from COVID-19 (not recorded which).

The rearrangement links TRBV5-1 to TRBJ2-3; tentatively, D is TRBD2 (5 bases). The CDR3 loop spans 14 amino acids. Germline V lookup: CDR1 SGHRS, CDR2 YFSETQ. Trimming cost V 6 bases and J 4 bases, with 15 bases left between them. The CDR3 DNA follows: TGCGCCAGCACGGGGTCGGTTTCATCAGATACGCAGTATTTT. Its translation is CASTGSVSSDTQYF.

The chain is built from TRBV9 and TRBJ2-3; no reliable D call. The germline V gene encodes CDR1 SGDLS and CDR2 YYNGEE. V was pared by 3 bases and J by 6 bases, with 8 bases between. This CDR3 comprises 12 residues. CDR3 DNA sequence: TGTGCCAGCAGCGCCGCCGCGGATACGCAGTATTTT. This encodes CASSAAADTQYF.

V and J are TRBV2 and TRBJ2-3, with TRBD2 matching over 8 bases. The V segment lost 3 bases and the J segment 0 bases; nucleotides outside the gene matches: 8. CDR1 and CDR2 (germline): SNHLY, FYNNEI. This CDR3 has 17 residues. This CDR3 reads CASSDSGGRYSTDTQYF. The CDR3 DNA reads TGTGCCAGCAGTGACTCGGGCGGGAGGTATAGCACAGATACGCAGTATTTT.

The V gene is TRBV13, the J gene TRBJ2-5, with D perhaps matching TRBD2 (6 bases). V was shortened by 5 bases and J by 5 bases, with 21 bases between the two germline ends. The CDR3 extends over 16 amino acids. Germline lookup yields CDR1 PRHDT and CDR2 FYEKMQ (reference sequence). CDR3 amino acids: CASSLSGGVNGETQYF. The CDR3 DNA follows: TGTGCCAGCAGCCTCTCTGGCGGGGTGAACGGGGAGACCCAGTACTTC. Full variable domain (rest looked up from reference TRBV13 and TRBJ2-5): AAGVIQSPRHLIKEKRETATLKCYPIPRHDTVYWYQQGPGQDPQFLISFYEKMQSDKGSIPDRFSAQQFSDYHSELNMSSLELGDSALYFCASSLSGGVNGETQYFGPGTRLLVL.

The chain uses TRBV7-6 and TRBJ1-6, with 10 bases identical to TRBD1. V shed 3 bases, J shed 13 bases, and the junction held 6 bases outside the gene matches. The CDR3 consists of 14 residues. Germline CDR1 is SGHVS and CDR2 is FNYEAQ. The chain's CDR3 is CASSFGGTGAPLHF. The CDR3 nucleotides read TGTGCCAGCAGCTTCGGGGGGACAGGGGCTCCCCTCCACTTT.

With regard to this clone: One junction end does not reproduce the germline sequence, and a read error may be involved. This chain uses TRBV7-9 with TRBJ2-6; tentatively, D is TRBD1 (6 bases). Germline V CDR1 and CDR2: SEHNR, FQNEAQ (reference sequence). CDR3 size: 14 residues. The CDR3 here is CASSSHSRDPGASF. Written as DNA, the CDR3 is TGTGCCAGCAGCTCCCACTCAAGAGATCCAGGGGCGTCTTTC.

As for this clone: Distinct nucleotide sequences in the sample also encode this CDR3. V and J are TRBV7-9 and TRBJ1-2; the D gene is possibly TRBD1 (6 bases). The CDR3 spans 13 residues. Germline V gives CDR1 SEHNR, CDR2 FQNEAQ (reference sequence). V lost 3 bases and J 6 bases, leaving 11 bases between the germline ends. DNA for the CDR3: TGTGCCAGCAGCTTTACGGACAGAGATGGCTACACCTTC. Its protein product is CASSFTDRDGYTF.

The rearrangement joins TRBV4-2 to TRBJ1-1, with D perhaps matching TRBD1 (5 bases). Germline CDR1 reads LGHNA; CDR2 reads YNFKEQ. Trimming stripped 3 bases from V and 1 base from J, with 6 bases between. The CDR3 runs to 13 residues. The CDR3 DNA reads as TGTGCCAGCAGCCATACAGGGAACACTGAAGCTTTCTTT. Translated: CASSHTGNTEAFF.

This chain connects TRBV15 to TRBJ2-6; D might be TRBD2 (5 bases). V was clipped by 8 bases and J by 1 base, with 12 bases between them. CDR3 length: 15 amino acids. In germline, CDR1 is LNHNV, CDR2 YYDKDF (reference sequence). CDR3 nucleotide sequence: TGTGCCACCGACCGGGGTGGGTCTGGGGCCAACGTCCTGACTTTC. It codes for CATDRGGSGANVLTF.

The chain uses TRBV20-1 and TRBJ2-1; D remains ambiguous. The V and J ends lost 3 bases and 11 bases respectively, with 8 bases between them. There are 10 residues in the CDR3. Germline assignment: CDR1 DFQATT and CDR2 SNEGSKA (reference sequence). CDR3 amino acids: CSARAEQQFF. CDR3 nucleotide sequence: TGCAGTGCTAGGGCAGAACAGCAGTTCTTC.

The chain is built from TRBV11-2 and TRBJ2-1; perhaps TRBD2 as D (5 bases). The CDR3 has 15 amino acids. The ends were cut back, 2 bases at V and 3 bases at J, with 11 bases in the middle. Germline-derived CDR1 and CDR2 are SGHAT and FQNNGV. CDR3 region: CASSLRGTIYNEQFF. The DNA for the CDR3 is TGTGCCAGCAGCTTACGGGGAACGATCTACAATGAGCAGTTCTTC.

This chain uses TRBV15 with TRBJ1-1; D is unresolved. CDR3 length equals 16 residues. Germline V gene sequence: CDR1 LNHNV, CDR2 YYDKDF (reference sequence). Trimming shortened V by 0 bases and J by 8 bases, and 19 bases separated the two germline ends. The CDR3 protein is CATSRDLLHLGGEAFF. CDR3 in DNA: TGTGCCACCAGCAGAGATCTATTACATCTTGGAGGCGAAGCTTTCTTT.

CDR3 loop: CASSLPFSGRALGEQFF. The CDR3 region has the DNA TGCGCCAGCAGCCTACCTTTTAGCGGGAGGGCCCTCGGGGAGCAGTTCTTC. The J gene is TRBJ2-1, the V gene TRBV4-1, with 11 bases identical to TRBD2. Trimming cost V 4 bases and J 10 bases; bases outside gene matches: 15. Germline V CDR1 and CDR2: MGHRA, YSYEKL. The CDR3 runs to 17 residues.

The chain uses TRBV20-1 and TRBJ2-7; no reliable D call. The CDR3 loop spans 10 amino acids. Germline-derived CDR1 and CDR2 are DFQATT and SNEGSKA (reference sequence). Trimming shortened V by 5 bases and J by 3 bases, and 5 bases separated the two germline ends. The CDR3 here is CSAQYYEQYF. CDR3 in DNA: TGCAGTGCTCAGTACTACGAGCAGTACTTC.

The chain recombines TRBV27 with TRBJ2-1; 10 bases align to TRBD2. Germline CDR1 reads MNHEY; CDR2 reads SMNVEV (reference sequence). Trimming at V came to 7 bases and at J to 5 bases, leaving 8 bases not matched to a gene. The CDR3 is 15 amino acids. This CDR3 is CASNDPGLANNEQFF. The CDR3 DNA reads TGTGCCAGCAACGACCCGGGACTAGCGAACAATGAGCAGTTCTTC.

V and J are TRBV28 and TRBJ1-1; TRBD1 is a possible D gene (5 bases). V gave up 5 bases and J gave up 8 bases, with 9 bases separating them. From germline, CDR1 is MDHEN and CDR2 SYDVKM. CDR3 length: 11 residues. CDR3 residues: CASSDGGEAFF. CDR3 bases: TGTGCCAGCAGTGATGGGGGGGAAGCTTTCTTT.

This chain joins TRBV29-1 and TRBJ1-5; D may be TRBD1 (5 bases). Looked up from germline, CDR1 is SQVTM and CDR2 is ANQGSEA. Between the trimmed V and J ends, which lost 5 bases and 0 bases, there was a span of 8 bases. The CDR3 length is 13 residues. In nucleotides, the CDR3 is TGCAGCGTTTTGGACAATAGCAATCAGCCCCAGCATTTT. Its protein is CSVLDNSNQPQHF.

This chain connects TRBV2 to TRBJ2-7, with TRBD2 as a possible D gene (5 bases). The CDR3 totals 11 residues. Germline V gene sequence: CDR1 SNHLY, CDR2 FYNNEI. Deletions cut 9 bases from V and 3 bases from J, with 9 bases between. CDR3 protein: CASLSGYEQYF. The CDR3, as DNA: TGTGCCAGTTTAAGCGGCTACGAGCAGTACTTC. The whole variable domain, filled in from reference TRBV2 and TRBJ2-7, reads EPEVTQTPSHQVTQMGQEVILRCVPISNHLYFYWYRQILGQKVEFLVSFYNNEISEKSEIFDDQFSVERPDGSNFTLKIRSTKLEDSAMYFCASLSGYEQYFGPGTRLTVT.

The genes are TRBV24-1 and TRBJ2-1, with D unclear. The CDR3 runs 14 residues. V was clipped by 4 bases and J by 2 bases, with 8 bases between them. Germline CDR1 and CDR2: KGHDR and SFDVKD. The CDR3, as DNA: TGTGCCACCAGTGAATCTAGACCCTACAATGAGCAGTTCTTC. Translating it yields CATSESRPYNEQFF.